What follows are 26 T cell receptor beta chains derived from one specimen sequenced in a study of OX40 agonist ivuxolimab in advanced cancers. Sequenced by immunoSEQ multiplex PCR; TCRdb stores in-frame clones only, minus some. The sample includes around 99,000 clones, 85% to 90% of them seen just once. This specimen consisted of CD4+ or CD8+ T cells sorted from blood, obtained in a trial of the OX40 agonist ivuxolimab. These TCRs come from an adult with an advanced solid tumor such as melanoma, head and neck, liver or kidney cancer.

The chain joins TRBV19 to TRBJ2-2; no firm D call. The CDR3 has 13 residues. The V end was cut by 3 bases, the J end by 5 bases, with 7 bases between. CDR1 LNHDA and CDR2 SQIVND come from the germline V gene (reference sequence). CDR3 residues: CASSIGRTGELFF. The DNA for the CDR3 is TGTGCCAGTAGTATCGGCCGGACCGGGGAGCTGTTTTTT.

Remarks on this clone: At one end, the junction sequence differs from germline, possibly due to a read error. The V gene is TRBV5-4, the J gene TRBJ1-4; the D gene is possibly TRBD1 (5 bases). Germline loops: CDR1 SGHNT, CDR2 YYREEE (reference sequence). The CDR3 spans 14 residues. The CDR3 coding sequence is TGTGCCAGCAGATTGGGGGGGAGTAATGAAAAACTGTTTTTT. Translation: CASRLGGSNEKLFF.

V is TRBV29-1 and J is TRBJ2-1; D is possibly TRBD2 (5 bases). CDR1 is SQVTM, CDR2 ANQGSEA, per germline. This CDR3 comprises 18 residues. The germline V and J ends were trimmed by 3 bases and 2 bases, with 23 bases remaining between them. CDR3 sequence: CSVERTRAAGMTYNEQFF. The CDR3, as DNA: TGCAGCGTTGAGCGTACCCGAGCTGCCGGGATGACCTACAATGAGCAGTTCTTC.

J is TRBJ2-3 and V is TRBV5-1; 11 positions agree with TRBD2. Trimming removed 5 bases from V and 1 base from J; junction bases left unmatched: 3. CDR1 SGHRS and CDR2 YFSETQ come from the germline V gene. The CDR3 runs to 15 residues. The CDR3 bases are TGCGCCAGCAGGATGGGACTAGCGGGCACAGATACGCAGTATTTT. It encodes CASRMGLAGTDTQYF.

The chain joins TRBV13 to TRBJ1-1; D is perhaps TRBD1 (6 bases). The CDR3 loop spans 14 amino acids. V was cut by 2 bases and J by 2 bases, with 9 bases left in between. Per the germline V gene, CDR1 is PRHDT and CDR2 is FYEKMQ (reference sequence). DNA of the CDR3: TGTGCCAGCAGCTTAAGACAGGTTAACACTGAAGCTTTCTTT. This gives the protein CASSLRQVNTEAFF.

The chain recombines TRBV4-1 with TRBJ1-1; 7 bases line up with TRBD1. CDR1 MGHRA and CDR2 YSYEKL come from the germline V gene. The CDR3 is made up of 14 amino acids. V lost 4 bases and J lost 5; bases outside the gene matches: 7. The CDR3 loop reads CASSRSDRRTEAFF. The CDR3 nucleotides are TGCGCCAGCAGCCGGTCGGACAGGAGGACTGAAGCTTTCTTT.

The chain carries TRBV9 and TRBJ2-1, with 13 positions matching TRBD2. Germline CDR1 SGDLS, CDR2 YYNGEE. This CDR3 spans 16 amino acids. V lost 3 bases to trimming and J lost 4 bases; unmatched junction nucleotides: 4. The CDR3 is CASSAQGLAGYNEQFF. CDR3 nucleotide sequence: TGTGCCAGCAGCGCCCAGGGACTAGCGGGATACAATGAGCAGTTCTTC.

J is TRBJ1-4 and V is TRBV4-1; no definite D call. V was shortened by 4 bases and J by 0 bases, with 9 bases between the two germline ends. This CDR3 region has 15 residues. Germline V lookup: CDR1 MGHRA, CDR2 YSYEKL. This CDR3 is CASSRLVTTNEKLFF. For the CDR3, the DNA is TGCGCCAGCAGCCGGTTAGTTACAACTAATGAAAAACTGTTTTTT.

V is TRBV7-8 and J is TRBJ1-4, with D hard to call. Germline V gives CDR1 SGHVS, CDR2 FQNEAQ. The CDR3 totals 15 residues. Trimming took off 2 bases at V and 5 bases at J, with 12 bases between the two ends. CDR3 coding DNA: TGTGCCAGCAGCTTAAAGGGCAGACTGAATGAAAAACTGTTTTTT. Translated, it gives CASSLKGRLNEKLFF.

DNA of the CDR3: TGTGCCAGCAGCTTGTTGGGACAGAGCTCCTACGAGCAGTACTTC. It is translated as CASSLLGQSSYEQYF. The chain combines TRBV5-4 with TRBJ2-7; 7 positions agree with TRBD1. The CDR3 runs 15 residues. Germline V gene data show CDR1 as SGHNT and CDR2 as YYREEE (reference sequence). Unmatched junction bases numbered 4, after V lost 1 base and J lost 0 bases.

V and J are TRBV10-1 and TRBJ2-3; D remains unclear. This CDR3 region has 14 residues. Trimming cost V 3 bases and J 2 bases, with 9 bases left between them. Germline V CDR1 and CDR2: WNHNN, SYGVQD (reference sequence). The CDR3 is CASSERPNTDTQYF. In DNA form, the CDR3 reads TGCGCCAGCAGTGAACGGCCCAACACAGATACGCAGTATTTT.

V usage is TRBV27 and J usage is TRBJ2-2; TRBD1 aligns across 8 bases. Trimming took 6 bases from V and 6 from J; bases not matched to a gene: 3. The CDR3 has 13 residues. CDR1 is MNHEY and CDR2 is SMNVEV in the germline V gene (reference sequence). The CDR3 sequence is CASRRQGPGELFF. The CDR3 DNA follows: TGTGCCAGCAGACGACAGGGGCCCGGGGAGCTGTTTTTT.

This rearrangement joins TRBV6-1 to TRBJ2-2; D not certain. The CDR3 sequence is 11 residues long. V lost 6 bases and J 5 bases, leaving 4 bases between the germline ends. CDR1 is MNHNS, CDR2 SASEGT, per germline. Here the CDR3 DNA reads TGTGCCAGCAGCGGTACCGGGGAGCTGTTTTTT. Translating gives CASSGTGELFF.

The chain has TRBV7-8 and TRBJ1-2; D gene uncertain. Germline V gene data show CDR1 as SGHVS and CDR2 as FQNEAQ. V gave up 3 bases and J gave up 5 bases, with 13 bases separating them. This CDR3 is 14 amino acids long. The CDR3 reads CASSLAPLGYGYTF. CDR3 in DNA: TGTGCCAGCAGCTTGGCACCGCTTGGATATGGCTACACCTTC.

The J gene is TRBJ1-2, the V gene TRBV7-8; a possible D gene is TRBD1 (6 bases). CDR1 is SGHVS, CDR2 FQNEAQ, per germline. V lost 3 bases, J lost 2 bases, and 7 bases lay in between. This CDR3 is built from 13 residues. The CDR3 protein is CASSFRGNYGYTF. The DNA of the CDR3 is TGTGCCAGCAGCTTCAGGGGCAACTATGGCTACACCTTC.

In nucleotides, the CDR3 is TGTGCCACCAGCAGAGATCCCACTAGCGGGAGTGGAGAGACCCAGTACTTC. Translating it yields CATSRDPTSGSGETQYF. This chain uses TRBV15 with TRBJ2-5; TRBD2 agrees at 11 bases. Germline loops: CDR1 LNHNV, CDR2 YYDKDF (reference sequence). The CDR3 extends over 17 amino acids. Germline trimming cut 0 bases from V and 4 bases from J; bases unmatched to any gene: 7.

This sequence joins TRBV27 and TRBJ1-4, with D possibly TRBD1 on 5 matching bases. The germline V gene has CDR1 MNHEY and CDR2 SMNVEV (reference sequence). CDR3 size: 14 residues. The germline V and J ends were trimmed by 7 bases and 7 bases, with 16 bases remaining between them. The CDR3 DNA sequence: TGTGCCAGCACTCCAAATGGGGGACGTGAAAAACTGTTTTTT. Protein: CASTPNGGREKLFF. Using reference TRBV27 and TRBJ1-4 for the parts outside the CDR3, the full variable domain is EAQVTQNPRYLITVTGKKLTVTCSQNMNHEYMSWYRQDPGLGLRQIYYSMNVEVTDKGDVPEGYKVSRKEKRNFPLILESPSPNQTSLYFCASTPNGGREKLFFGSGTQLSVL.

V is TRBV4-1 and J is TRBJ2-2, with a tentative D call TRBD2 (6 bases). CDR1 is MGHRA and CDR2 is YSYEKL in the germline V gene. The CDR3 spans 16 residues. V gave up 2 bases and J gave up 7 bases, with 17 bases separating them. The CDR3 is CASSQTLGGKVGELFF. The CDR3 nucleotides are TGCGCCAGCAGCCAAACGCTGGGAGGAAAGGTCGGGGAGCTGTTTTTT.

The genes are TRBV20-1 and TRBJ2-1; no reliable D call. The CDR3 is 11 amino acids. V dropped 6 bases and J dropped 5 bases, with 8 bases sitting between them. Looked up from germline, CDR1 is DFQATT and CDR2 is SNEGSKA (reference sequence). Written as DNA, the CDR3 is TGCAGTGCCGGAACCCACAATGAGCAGTTCTTC. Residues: CSAGTHNEQFF.

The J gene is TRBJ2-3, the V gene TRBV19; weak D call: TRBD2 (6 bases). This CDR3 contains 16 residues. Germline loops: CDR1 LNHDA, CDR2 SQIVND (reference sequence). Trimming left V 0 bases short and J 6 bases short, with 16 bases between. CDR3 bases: TGTGCCAGTAGTATAGATCAGGGACTCCGAGTTGATACGCAGTATTTT. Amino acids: CASSIDQGLRVDTQYF. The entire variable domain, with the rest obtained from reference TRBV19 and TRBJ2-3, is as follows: DGGITQSPKYLFRKEGQNVTLSCEQNLNHDAMYWYRQDPGQGLRLIYYSQIVNDFQKGDIAEGYSVSREKKESFPLTVTSAQKNPTAFYLCASSIDQGLRVDTQYFGPGTRLTVL.

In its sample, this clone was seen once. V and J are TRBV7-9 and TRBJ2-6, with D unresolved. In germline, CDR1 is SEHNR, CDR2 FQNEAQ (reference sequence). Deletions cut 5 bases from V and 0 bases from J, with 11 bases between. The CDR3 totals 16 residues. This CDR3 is CASSPPLSSGANVLTF. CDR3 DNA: TGTGCCAGCAGCCCCCCCCTTAGCTCTGGGGCCAACGTCCTGACTTTC.

Written as DNA, the CDR3 is TGTGCCAGCAGCCAAGATTGGAACACCGGGGAGCTGTTTTTT. Translated, it gives CASSQDWNTGELFF. The chain has TRBV14 and TRBJ2-2, with D unresolved. This CDR3 has 14 amino acids. V was clipped by 0 bases and J by 1 base, with 3 bases between them. Germline assignment: CDR1 SGHDN and CDR2 FVKESK.

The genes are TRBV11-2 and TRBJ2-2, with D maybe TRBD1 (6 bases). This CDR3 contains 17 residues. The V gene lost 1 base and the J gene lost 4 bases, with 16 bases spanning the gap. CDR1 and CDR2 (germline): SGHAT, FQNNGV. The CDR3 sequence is CASSLGWWQGSTGELFF. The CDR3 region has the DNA TGTGCCAGCAGCTTAGGGTGGTGGCAGGGGAGCACCGGGGAGCTGTTTTTT.

The chain's CDR3 is CASSLNSHGYTF. CDR3 nucleotide sequence: TGTGCCAGCAGCTTGAACAGCCATGGCTACACCTTC. This rearrangement joins TRBV5-8 to TRBJ1-2, with D unclear. V was cut by 1 base and J by 6 bases, with 7 bases left in between. The CDR3 loop spans 12 amino acids. Germline V gene lookup returns CDR1 SGHTS and CDR2 YDEGEE.

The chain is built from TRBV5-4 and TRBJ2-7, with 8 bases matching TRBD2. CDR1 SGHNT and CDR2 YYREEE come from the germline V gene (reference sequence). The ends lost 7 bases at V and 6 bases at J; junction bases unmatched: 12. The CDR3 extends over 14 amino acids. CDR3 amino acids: CASDLGGGRGEQYF. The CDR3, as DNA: TGTGCCAGCGACCTCGGGGGGGGCCGGGGCGAGCAGTACTTC.

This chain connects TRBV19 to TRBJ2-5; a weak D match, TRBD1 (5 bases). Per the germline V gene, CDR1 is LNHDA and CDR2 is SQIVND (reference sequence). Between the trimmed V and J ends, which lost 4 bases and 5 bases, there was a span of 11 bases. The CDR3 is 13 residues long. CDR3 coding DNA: TGTGCCAGTAGTACCCCAGGGTACGAGACCCAGTACTTC. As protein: CASSTPGYETQYF. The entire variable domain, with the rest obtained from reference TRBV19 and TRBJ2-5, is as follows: DGGITQSPKYLFRKEGQNVTLSCEQNLNHDAMYWYRQDPGQGLRLIYYSQIVNDFQKGDIAEGYSVSREKKESFPLTVTSAQKNPTAFYLCASSTPGYETQYFGPGTRLLVL.